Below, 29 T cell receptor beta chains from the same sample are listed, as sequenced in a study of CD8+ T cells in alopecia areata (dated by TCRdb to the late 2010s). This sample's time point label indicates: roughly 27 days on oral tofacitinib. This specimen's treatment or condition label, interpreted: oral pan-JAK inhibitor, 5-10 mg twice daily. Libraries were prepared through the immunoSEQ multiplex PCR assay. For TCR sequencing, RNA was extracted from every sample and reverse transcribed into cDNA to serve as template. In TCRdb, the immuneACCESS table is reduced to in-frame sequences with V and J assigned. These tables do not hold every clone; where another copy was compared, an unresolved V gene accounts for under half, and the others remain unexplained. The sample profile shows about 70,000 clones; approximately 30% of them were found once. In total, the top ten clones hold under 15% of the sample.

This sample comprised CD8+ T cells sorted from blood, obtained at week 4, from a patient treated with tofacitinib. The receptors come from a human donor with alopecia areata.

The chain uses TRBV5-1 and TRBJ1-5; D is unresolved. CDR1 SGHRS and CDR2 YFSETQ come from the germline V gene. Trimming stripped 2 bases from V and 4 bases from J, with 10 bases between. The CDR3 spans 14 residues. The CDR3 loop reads CASSFWAPNQPQHF. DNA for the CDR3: TGCGCCAGCAGCTTTTGGGCTCCTAATCAGCCCCAGCATTTT. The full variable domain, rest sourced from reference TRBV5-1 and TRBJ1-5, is KAGVTQTPRYLIKTRGQQVTLSCSPISGHRSVSWYQQTPGQGLQFLFEYFSETQRNKGNFPGRFSGRQFSNSRSEMNVSTLELGDSALYLCASSFWAPNQPQHFGDGTRLSIL.

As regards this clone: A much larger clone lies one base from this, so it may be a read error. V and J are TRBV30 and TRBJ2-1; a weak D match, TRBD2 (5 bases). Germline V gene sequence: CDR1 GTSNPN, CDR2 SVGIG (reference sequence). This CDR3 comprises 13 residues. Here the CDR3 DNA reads TGCGCCAGCAGCCAAGAGGGTTCCAATGAGCAGTTCTTC. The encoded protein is CASSQEGSNEQFF.

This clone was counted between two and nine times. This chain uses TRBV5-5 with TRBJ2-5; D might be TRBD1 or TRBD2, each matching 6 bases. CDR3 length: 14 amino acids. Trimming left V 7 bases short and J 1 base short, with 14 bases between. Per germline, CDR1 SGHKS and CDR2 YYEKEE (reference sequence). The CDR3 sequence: CASPGDRIQETQYF. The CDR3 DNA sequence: TGTGCCAGCCCGGGAGACAGGATCCAAGAGACCCAGTACTTC.

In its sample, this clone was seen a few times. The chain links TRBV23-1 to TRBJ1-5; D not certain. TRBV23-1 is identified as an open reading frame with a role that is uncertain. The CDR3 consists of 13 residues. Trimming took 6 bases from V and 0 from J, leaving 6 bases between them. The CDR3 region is CASRDGSNQPQHF. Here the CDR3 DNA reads TGCGCCAGCAGGGACGGTAGCAATCAGCCCCAGCATTTT.

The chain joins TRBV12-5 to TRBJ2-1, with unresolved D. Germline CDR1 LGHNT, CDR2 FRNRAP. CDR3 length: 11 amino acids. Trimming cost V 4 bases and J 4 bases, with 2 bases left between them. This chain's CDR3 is CASGSYNEQFF. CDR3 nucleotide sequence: TGTGCTAGTGGTTCGTACAATGAGCAGTTCTTC.

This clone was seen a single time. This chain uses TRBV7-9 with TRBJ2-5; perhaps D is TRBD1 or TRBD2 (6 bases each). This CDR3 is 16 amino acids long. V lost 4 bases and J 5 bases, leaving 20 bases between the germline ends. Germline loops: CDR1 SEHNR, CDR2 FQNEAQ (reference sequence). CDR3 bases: TGTGCCAGCAGCTCCCTAATTCCCACAGGGAGGGAGACCCAGTACTTC. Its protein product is CASSSLIPTGRETQYF.

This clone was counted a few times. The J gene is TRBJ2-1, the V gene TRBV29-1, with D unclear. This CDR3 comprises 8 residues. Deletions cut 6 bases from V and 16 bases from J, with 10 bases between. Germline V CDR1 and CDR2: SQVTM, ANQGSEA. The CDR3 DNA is TGCAGCGTGACAAAGGGTTTCTTC. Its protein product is CSVTKGFF.

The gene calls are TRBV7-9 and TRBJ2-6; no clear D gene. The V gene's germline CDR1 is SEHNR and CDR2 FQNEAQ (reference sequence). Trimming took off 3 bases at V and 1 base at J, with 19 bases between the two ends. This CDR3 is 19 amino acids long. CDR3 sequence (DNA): TGTGCCAGCAGCTTCGTGGAAGGTCTGCCCTATTCTGGGGCCAACGTCCTGACTTTC. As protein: CASSFVEGLPYSGANVLTF.

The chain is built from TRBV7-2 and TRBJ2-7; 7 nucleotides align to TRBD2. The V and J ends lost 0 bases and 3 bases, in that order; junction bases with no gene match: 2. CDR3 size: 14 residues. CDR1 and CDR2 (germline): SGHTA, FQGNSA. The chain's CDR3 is CASSLASGNYEQYF. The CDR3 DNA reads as TGTGCCAGCAGCTTAGCCAGCGGGAACTACGAGCAGTACTTC.

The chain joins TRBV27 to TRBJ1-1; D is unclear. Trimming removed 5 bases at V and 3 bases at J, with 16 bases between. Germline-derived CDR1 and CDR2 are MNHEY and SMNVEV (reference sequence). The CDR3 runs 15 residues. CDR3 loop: CASSHNVRTDTEAFF. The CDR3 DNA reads TGTGCCAGCAGTCACAATGTGAGGACGGACACTGAAGCTTTCTTT.

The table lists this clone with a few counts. CDR3 nucleotides: TGTGCCAGCAGCCAAGGAGAGGGTAGCGGGAGCAATGAGCAGTTCTTC. Translation gives CASSQGEGSGSNEQFF. The chain is built from TRBV4-2 and TRBJ2-1; 9 bases line up with TRBD2. Germline V lookup: CDR1 LGHNA, CDR2 YNFKEQ. V lost 1 base, J lost 6 bases, and 7 bases stayed unmatched. The CDR3 covers 16 residues.

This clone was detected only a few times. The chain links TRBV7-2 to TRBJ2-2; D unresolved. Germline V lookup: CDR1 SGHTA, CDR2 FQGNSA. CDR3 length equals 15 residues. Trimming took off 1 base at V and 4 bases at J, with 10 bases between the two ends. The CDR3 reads CASSLVVAGTGELFF. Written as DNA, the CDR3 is TGTGCCAGCAGCTTAGTTGTAGCTGGCACCGGGGAGCTGTTTTTT.

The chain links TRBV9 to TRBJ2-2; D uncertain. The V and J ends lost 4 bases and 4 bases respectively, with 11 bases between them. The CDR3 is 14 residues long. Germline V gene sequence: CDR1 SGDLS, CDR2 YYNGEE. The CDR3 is CASSPLPSTGELFF. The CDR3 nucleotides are TGTGCCAGCAGCCCCTTACCTAGCACCGGGGAGCTGTTTTTT.

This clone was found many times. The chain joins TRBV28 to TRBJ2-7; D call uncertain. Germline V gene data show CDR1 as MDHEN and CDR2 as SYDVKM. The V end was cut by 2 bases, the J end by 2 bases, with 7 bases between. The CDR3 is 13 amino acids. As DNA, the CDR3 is TGTGCCAGCAGTTTACAGGCTGCCTACGAGCAGTACTTC. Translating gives CASSLQAAYEQYF.

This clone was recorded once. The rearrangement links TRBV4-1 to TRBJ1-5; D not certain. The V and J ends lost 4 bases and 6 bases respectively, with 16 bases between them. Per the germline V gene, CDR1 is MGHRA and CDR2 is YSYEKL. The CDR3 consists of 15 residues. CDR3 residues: CASSPLEGGGQPQHF. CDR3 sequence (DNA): TGCGCCAGCAGCCCCCTCGAGGGAGGAGGTCAGCCCCAGCATTTT.

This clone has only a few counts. The CDR3 DNA follows: TGTGCCATCAGTGAGTCGAAACAGACCGGAGAGACCCAGTACTTC. Translated, it gives CAISESKQTGETQYF. V is TRBV10-3 and J is TRBJ2-5; no clear D gene. V lost 0 bases and J 4 bases, leaving 12 bases between the germline ends. CDR1 ENHRY and CDR2 SYGVKD come from the germline V gene. This CDR3 region has 15 residues.

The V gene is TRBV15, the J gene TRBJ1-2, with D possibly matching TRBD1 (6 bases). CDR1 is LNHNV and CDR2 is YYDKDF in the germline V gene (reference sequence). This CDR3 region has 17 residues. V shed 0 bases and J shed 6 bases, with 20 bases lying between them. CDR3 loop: CATSRDQAGGYIDGYTF. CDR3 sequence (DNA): TGTGCCACCAGCAGAGATCAGGCGGGGGGCTATATCGATGGCTACACCTTC.

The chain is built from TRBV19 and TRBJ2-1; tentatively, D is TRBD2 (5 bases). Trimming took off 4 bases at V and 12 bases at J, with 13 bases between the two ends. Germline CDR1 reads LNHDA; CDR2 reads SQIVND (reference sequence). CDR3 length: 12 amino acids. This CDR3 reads CASSTLALGQFF. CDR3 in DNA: TGTGCCAGTAGTACATTAGCGTTGGGGCAGTTCTTC.

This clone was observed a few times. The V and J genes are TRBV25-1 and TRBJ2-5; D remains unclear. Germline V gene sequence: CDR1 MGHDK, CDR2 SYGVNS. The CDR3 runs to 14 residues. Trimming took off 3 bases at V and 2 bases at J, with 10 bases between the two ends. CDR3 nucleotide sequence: TGTGCCAGCAGTGACTTAGGGCGACAAGAGACCCAGTACTTC. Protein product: CASSDLGRQETQYF.

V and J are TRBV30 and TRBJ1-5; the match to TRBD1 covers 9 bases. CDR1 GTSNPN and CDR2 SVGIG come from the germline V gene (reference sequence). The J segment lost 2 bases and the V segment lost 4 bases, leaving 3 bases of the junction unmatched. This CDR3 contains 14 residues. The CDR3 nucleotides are TGTGCCTGGATGGACAGGGGTGGCAATCAGCCCCAGCATTTT. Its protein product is CAWMDRGGNQPQHF.

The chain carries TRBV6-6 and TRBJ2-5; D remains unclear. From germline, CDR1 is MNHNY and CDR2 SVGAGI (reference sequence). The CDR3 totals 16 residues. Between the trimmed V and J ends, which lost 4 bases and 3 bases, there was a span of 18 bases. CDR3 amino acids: CASSSYPLVFEETQYF. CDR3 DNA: TGTGCCAGCAGTTCCTACCCGTTGGTCTTTGAAGAGACCCAGTACTTC.

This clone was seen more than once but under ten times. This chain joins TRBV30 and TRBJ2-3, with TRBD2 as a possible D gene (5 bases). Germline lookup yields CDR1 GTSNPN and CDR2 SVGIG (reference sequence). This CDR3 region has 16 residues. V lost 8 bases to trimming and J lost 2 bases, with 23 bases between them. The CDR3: CAGTNLRLTNTDTQYF. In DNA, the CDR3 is TGTGCCGGAACTAACCTTCGACTAACGAACACAGATACGCAGTATTTT.

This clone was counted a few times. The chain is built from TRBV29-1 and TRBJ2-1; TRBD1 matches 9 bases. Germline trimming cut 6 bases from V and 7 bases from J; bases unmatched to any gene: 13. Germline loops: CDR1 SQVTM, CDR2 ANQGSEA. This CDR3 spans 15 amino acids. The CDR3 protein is CSVKLGTGRGNEQFF. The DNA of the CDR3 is TGCAGCGTAAAACTCGGGACAGGGCGTGGGAATGAGCAGTTCTTC.

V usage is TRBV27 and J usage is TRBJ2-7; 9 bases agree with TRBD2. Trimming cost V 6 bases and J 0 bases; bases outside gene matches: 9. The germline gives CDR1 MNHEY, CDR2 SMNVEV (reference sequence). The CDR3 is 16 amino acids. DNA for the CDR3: TGTGCCAGCAGGTGGGATAGCGGGAGTTACTCCTACGAGCAGTACTTC. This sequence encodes CASRWDSGSYSYEQYF.

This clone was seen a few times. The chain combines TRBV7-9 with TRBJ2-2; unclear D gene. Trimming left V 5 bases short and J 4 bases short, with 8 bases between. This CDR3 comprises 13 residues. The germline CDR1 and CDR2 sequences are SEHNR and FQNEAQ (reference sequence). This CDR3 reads CASSPLLTGELFF. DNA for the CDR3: TGTGCCAGCAGCCCTCTCCTCACCGGGGAGCTGTTTTTT.

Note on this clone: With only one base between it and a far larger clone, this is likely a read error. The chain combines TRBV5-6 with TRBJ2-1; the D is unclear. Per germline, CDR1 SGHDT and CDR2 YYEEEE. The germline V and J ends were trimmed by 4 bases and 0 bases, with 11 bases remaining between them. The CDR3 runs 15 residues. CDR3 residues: CASSQEPSSYNEQFF. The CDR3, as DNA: TGTGCCAGCAGCCAAGAACCCAGCTCCTACAATGAGCAGTTCTTC.

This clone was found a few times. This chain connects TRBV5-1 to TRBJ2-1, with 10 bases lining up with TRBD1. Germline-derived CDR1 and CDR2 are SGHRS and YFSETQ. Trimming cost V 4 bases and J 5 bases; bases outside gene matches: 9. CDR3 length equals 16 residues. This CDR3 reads CASSGTADRGNNEQFF. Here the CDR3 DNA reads TGCGCCAGCAGCGGAACAGCGGACAGGGGGAACAATGAGCAGTTCTTC.

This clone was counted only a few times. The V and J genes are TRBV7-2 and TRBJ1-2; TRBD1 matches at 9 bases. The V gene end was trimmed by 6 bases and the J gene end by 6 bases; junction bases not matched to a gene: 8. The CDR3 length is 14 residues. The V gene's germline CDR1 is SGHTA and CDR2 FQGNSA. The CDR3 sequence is CASRPRDRADGYTF. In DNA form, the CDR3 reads TGTGCCAGCAGGCCCCGGGACAGGGCCGATGGCTACACCTTC.

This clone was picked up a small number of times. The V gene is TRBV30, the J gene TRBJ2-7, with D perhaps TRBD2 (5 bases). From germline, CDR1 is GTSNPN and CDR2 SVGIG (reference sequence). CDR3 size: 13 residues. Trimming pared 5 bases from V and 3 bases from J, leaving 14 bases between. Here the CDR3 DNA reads TGTGCCTGGCGGGGTGGTAGCGTCTACGAGCAGTACTTC. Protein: CAWRGGSVYEQYF.